The clone carrying this T cell receptor (beta chain) has a handful of counts. Its antigen is unknown. The V end was cut by 0 bases, the J end by 2 bases, with 12 bases between. The CDR3 extends over 15 amino acids. Germline V gene sequence: CDR1 SGHRS, CDR2 YFSETQ. The data derive from a study of CD8 T cells in ankylosing spondylitis. General study points: A number of the motif variants had already been described in reactive arthritis synovial fluid and blood. Reportedly, matched ankylosing spondylitis synovial fluid was significantly enriched for disease-linked clones. Disease-linked clones were CD8+ and relatively rare in peripheral blood. Within ankylosing spondylitis blood, a TCR beta motif made up of several highly homologous variants appeared to be characteristic.

For TCR beta, libraries came from quantitative 5'-RACE with molecular barcodes. TCRdb analysed the 5' RACE reads with MiXCR anew, one entry per CDR3 protein. Of roughly 700,000 distinct CDR3 sequences listed, under 20% are singletons. The chain is built from TRBV5-1 and TRBJ2-7; no clear D. Material for sequencing was blood, either unsorted or a sorted T cell fraction (not recorded which). The sequence came from a male donor with ankylosing spondylitis. DNA for the CDR3: TGCGCCAGCAGCTTGGCCCCGTTAACAGCCTACGAGCAGTACTTC. Translating it yields CASSLAPLTAYEQYF.